This TCR beta chain was observed in a study of blood T cell repertoires in COVID-19. Overall study context: From T cells, B-cell-depleted T cells, or PBMCs came the material, which was cDNA or gDNA.

CDR3 length: 14 residues. Germline V gene data show CDR1 as SGHTA and CDR2 as FQGNSA. Trimming stripped 0 bases from V and 4 bases from J, with 7 bases between. Per the study methods: Using reference gene primer amplification, nucleated cell counts were estimated. Clones were sequenced by immunoSEQ multiplex PCR, and TCRdb holds only the in-frame ones, with some missing. V and J calls plus clone size are reproduced from that table; the DNA served to infer D and trimming. The table lists 40,000 or so clones, 88% of them singletons. V gene TRBV7-2 combines with J gene TRBJ1-5; D remains unclear. The receptor comes from a human donor in a cohort sampled during active COVID-19. Sequencing used peripheral blood. CDR3 amino acids: CASSLAPRNQPQHF. In DNA form, the CDR3 reads TGTGCCAGCAGCTTAGCGCCTAGAAATCAGCCCCAGCATTTT.